The present entry profiles one T cell receptor (beta chain) with its context. As yet, its antigen is unknown. This may come from a read error, since a much larger clone is one base off. This CDR3 is 15 amino acids long. The germline V gene has CDR1 LNHNV and CDR2 YYDKDF (reference sequence). With the Oncomine TCR Beta short-read assay, DNA from cultured CD4+ T cells was sequenced. In TCRdb, the PCR reads were re-called with MiXCR into one record per CDR3 protein. Found here are about 25,000 distinct CDR3 sequences, 49% of them singletons; the top ten hold 6% to 7.5%. The data were taken from a study of vaccination and CD4 T cells after COVID-19. Study-wide background: Controls had a CEFX pool, an HIV-1 Nef pool, or no peptide added.

As for treatment: approximately 10-day PBMC culture with coronavirus spike peptide pools or control peptides (ViraFEST assay). Under the ViraFEST approach, antigen-specific T cells were expanded with peptide pools and TCRs subsequently sequenced. Cultures of PBMCs, approximately 2 million per well, were set up with roughly 11 IU/ml IL-2 and 8 to 10 ug/ml peptide pools. With more than nine days of culture completed, CD4+ T cells were isolated by negative selection. The chain employs TRBV15 and TRBJ2-2, with D possibly being TRBD1 (6 bases). The clonotype originates from a human donor who had recovered from COVID-19. The sequencing sample was made of CD4+ T cells from blood, cultured in vitro. The CDR3 bases are TGTGCCACCCCGAATAGGGGGTCGAACGCCGGGGAGCTGTTTTTT. This encodes CATPNRGSNAGELFF. The entire variable domain, with the rest obtained from reference TRBV15 and TRBJ2-2, is as follows: DAMVIQNPRYQVTQFGKPVTLSCSQTLNHNVMYWYQQKSSQAPKLLFHYYDKDFNNEADTPDNFQSRRPNTSFCFLDIRSPGLGDTAMYLCATPNRGSNAGELFFGEGSRLTVL.